The 9 T cell receptor beta chains in this list originate from one sample, sequenced in a study of T cell repertoires in cytomegalovirus infection. TCRdb reprocessed the reads via MiXCR and lists one record per CDR3 protein. The table lists some 300,000 distinct CDR3 sequences, 15% to 20% of them singletons, with 12% in the top ten. Sequencing input: PBMCs. The receptors shown here come from a human donor in good health (CMV status not recorded). Some clones in this sample may be carry-over from other donors' samples.

This sequence joins TRBV4-1 and TRBJ1-4; tentatively, D is TRBD1 (5 bases). V was clipped by 1 base and J by 4 bases, with 10 bases between them. There are 15 residues in the CDR3. Germline V CDR1 and CDR2: MGHRA, YSYEKL. Here the CDR3 DNA reads TGCGCCAGCAGCCAAGTGGGACTGAATAATGAAAAACTGTTTTTT. It yields the protein CASSQVGLNNEKLFF.

The rearrangement uses TRBV4-1 and TRBJ2-7; perhaps TRBD1 as D (6 bases). V lost 0 bases to trimming and J lost 3 bases, with 15 bases between them. The CDR3 has 16 residues. Germline-derived CDR1 and CDR2 are MGHRA and YSYEKL. The CDR3 reads CASSQDLIRGSYEQYF. As DNA, the CDR3 is TGCGCCAGCAGCCAAGATCTGATCAGGGGAAGCTACGAGCAGTACTTC.

Worth noting for this clonotype: Compared with germline, one end of the junction differs, possibly owing to a read error. The chain carries TRBV12-3 or TRBV12-4 and TRBJ1-1, with unresolved D. This CDR3 is 13 amino acids long. The CDR3 DNA reads as TGTGCCAGCAGTTTCGGCAGGCGCACTGAAGCTTCCTTT. This translates into CASSFGRRTEASF.

This clonotype was seen ten or more times. The V gene is TRBV4-3, the J gene TRBJ1-1; D not certain. Germline V gene sequence: CDR1 LGHNA, CDR2 YSLEER. V lost 0 bases to trimming and J lost 4 bases, with 12 bases between them. The CDR3 is 15 amino acids. For the CDR3, the DNA is TGCGCCAGCAGCCAAGATAGGGTTCCTAGCACTGAAGCTTTCTTT. Protein: CASSQDRVPSTEAFF.

This clonotype was seen many times. The chain uses TRBV7-9 and TRBJ2-5, with D uncertain. The germline CDR1 and CDR2 sequences are SEHNR and FQNEAQ (reference sequence). V lost 5 bases, J lost 5 bases, and 12 bases lay in between. The CDR3 consists of 13 residues. The CDR3 DNA follows: TGTGCCAGCAGCCAAGCCGAGTGGGAGACCCAGTACTTC. Translated, it gives CASSQAEWETQYF.

This clonotype was detected only a few times. The chain couples TRBV7-6 to TRBJ2-1; TRBD2 matches at 9 bases. CDR1 is SGHVS and CDR2 is FNYEAQ in the germline V gene. CDR3 size: 16 residues. V trimming: 4 bases; J trimming: 7 bases; junction bases outside the gene matches: 11. The CDR3 coding sequence is TGTGCCAGCAGCTCCCCCGTGGGGCGGGGGGGTAATGAGCAGTTCTTC. Its translation is CASSSPVGRGGNEQFF.

Remarks on this clonotype: A read error may explain this, as a much larger clone is one base away. The chain couples TRBV28 to TRBJ1-1, with D unclear. Trimming took 5 bases from V and 2 from J, leaving 3 bases between them. CDR1 is MDHEN, CDR2 SYDVKM, per germline. This CDR3 region has 11 residues. CDR3 bases: TGTGCCAGCAGTATCAACACTGAAGCTTTCTTT. Translating gives CASSINTEAFF.

The chain employs TRBV7-9 and TRBJ2-7; a possible D gene is TRBD2 (6 bases). The V end was cut by 1 base, the J end by 0 bases, with 7 bases between. Germline V gives CDR1 SEHNR, CDR2 FQNEAQ (reference sequence). The CDR3 consists of 14 residues. The CDR3 DNA is TGTGCCAGCAGCTTAGAGGGACTCTCCTACGAGCAGTACTTC. Encoded protein: CASSLEGLSYEQYF. Variable domain in full (rest from reference TRBV7-9 and TRBJ2-7): DTGVSQNPRHKITKRGQNVTFRCDPISEHNRLYWYRQTLGQGPEFLTYFQNEAQLEKSRLLSDRFSAERPKGSFSTLEIQRTEQGDSAMYLCASSLEGLSYEQYFGPGTRLTVT.

The table lists this clonotype with many counts. The chain couples TRBV7-2 to TRBJ2-1; no clear D. The V end lost 3 bases, the J end lost 7 bases, and 10 bases lay between the germline ends. The CDR3 has 13 amino acids. Germline assignment: CDR1 SGHTA and CDR2 FQGNSA. The CDR3 region is CASSLLLGNEQFF. The CDR3 DNA follows: TGTGCCAGCAGCTTGTTGTTGGGGAATGAGCAGTTCTTC.